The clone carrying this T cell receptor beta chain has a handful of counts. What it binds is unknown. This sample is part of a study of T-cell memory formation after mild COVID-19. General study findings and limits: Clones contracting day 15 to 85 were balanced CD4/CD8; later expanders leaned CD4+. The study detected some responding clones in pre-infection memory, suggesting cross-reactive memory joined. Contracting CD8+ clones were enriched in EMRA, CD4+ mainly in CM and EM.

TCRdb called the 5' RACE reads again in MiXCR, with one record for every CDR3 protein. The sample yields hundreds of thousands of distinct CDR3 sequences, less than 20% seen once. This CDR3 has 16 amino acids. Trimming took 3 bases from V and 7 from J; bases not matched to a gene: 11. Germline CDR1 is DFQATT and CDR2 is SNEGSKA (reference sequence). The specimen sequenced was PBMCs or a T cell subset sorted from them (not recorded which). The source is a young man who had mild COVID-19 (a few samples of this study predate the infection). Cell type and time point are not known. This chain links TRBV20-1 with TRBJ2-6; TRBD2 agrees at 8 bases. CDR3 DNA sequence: TGCAGTGCTAGTGTGACGGGGGGGCTCCCCGCCAACGTCCTGACTTTC. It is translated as CSASVTGGLPANVLTF.